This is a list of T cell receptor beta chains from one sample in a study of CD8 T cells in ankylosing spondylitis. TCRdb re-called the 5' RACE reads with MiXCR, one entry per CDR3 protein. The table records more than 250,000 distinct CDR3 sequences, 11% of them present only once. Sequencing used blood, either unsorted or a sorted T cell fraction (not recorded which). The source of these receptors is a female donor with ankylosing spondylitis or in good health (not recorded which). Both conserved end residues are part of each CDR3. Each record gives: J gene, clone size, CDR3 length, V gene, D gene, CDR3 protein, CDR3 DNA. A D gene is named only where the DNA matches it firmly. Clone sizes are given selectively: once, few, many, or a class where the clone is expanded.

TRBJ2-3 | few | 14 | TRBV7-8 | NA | CASSLAGRRDTQYF | TGTGCCAGCAGCTTAGCGGGTCGCCGAGATACGCAGTATTTT
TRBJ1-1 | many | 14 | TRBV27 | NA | CASSLSSLDTEAFF | TGTGCCAGCAGCTTATCCAGTTTGGACACTGAAGCTTTCTTT
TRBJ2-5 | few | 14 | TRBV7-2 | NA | CASSLGGLQGTQYF | TGTGCCAGCAGCTTAGGCGGGCTTCAAGGTACCCAGTACTTC
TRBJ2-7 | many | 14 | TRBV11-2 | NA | CASSFGTPSYEQYF | TGTGCCAGCAGCTTCGGCACCCCCTCCTACGAGCAGTACTTC
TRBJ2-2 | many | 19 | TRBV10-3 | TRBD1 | CAISGLWSGTGADTGELFF | TGTGCCATCAGTGGATTGTGGTCCGGGACAGGGGCGGACACCGGGGAGCTGTTTTTT
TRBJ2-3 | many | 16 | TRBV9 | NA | CASSGTGLLSTDTQYF | TGTGCCAGCAGCGGAACCGGACTGCTTAGCACAGATACGCAGTATTTT
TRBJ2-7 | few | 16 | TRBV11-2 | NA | CASSLGVGFTAYEQYF | TGTGCCAGCAGCTTAGGGGTGGGTTTTACAGCCTACGAGCAGTACTTC
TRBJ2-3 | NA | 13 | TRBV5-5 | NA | CASSAGHADTQYF | TGTGCCAGCAGCGCGGGACATGCAGATACGCAGTATTTT
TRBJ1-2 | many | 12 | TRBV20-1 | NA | CSAGGRTYGYTF | TGCAGTGCGGGGGGACGGACGTATGGCTACACCTTC
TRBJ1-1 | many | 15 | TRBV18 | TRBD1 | CASSPRRGQNTEAFF | TGTGCCAGCTCACCACGCAGGGGGCAGAACACTGAAGCTTTCTTT
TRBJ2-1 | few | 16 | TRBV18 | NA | CASSPPGRVNNNEQFF | TGTGCCAGCTCACCACCCGGCAGGGTCAACAACAATGAGCAGTTCTTC
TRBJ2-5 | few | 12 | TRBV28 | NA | CASSLMSQTQYF | TGTGCCAGCAGTTTAATGTCCCAGACCCAGTACTTC
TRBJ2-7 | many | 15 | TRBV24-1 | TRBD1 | CATSDSDGTVYEQYF | TGTGCCACCAGTGATTCCGACGGGACAGTCTACGAGCAGTACTTC
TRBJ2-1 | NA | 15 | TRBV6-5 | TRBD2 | CASSLSGGQGNEQFF | TGTGCCAGCAGTTTATCGGGGGGTCAGGGCAATGAGCAGTTCTTC
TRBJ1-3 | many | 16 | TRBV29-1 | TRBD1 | CSVVGTGDPSGNTIYF | TGCAGCGTGGTCGGGACAGGGGACCCCTCTGGAAACACCATATATTTT
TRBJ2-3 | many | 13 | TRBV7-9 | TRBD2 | CASRAGGPDTQYF | TGTGCCAGCAGAGCGGGAGGTCCAGATACGCAGTATTTT
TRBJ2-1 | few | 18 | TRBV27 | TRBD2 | CASSLWGGLAGVGNEQFF | TGTGCCAGCAGTTTATGGGGGGGACTAGCGGGAGTTGGCAATGAGCAGTTCTTC
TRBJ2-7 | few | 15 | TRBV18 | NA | CASSRSWQDSYEQYF | TGTGCCAGCTCCCGGTCGTGGCAGGACTCCTACGAGCAGTACTTC
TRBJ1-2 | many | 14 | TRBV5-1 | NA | CASSWGDNNYGYTF | TGCGCCAGCAGCTGGGGGGACAATAACTATGGCTACACCTTC
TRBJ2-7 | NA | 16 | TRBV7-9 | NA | CASSHGTTSGSYEQYF | TGTGCCAGCAGCCATGGGACAACCAGCGGGTCCTACGAGCAGTACTTC
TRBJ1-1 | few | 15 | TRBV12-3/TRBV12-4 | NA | CASSLGRQLNTEAFF | TGTGCCAGCAGTCTGGGGAGACAGTTGAACACTGAAGCTTTCTTT
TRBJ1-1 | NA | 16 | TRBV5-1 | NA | CASSWGWGAMNTEAFF | TGCGCCAGCAGCTGGGGGTGGGGCGCGATGAACACTGAAGCTTTCTTT
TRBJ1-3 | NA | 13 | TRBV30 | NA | CAWSTGSGNTIYF | TGTGCCTGGAGTACGGGCTCTGGAAACACCATATATTTT